Following are 22 T cell receptor beta chains from one sample sequenced in a study of T cells expressing NK-cell markers. No DNA is given; TCRdb re-called the 5' RACE reads and lists each CDR3 protein once. This sample's table has some 280,000 distinct CDR3 sequences. The source material was blood T cells: a sorted CD56 or NKG2C T cell subset, CD4+ or CD8+ T cells, or bulk PBMC T cells (not recorded which). The receptors here all came from a man between 18 and 29 years old in good health.

The genes are TRBV11-2 and TRBJ2-3; as DNA is missing, the TRBD2 call by TCRdb cannot be tested. Germline V lookup: CDR1 SGHAT, CDR2 FQNNGV. The CDR3 runs to 13 residues. The CDR3 spells CASSLDTAATQYF.

V usage is TRBV12-3 or TRBV12-4 and J usage is TRBJ2-3. The CDR3 loop spans 13 amino acids. CDR3 region: CASSFQSTDTQYF.

This chain links TRBV10-3 with TRBJ2-7; TCRdb's assignment of TRBD2 cannot be checked, as there is no DNA. Germline V gene lookup returns CDR1 ENHRY and CDR2 SYGVKD. The CDR3 has 15 amino acids. This CDR3 reads CAISETSGFSYEQYF.

This chain connects TRBV5-1 to TRBJ2-1; absent DNA, TCRdb's TRBD2 call cannot be checked. Germline values: CDR1 SGHRS, CDR2 YFSETQ. This CDR3 has 19 amino acids. The CDR3: CASSLRRAIAGGVYNEQFF.

The CDR3 sequence: CASTPRTGPNNEQFF. The genes are TRBV12-3 or TRBV12-4 and TRBJ2-1; TCRdb's D gene call, TRBD1, goes unchecked for lack of DNA. CDR3 length: 15 amino acids.

V gene TRBV5-6 combines with J gene TRBJ2-5; TCRdb picks TRBD1, but there is no DNA to check that call. The length of the CDR3 is 15 residues. The germline V gene has CDR1 SGHDT and CDR2 YYEEEE. CDR3 sequence: CASSLVGQGQETQYF.

The chain combines TRBV6-4 with TRBJ2-1; TCRdb's D call, TRBD1, is unchecked because there is no DNA. In germline, CDR1 is MRHNA, CDR2 SNTAGT. The CDR3 has 13 amino acids. The CDR3 loop is CASSGDRVGEQFF.

This rearrangement joins TRBV7-6 to TRBJ2-5. The CDR3 has 14 amino acids. From germline, CDR1 is SGHVS and CDR2 FNYEAQ. The CDR3: CASRKPGYQETQYF.

The gene calls are TRBV12-3 or TRBV12-4 and TRBJ2-5; as DNA is missing, the TRBD2 call by TCRdb cannot be tested. This CDR3 is 17 amino acids long. CDR3 protein: CASSLELAGANQETQYF.

This chain joins TRBV20-1 and TRBJ1-2; TCRdb returns TRBD1, unconfirmable since there is no DNA. Germline CDR1 DFQATT, CDR2 SNEGSKA (reference sequence). This CDR3 has 15 amino acids. CDR3 loop: CSAKKPGQGMGGYTF.

The V gene is TRBV6-5, the J gene TRBJ1-3. Germline CDR1 is MNHEY and CDR2 is SVGAGI. The CDR3 is made up of 15 amino acids. The CDR3 sequence: CASSYFGPSGNTIYF.

The rearrangement links TRBV7-2 to TRBJ2-3; TCRdb names TRBD2, which stays unverified in the absence of DNA. CDR1 and CDR2 from the germline V gene are SGHTA and FQGNSA. The CDR3 is 12 amino acids. CDR3 residues: CANGLPVDTQYF.

This chain joins TRBV7-9 and TRBJ1-3. Germline V gene sequence: CDR1 SEHNR, CDR2 FQNEAQ (reference sequence). The CDR3 is made up of 15 amino acids. This chain's CDR3 is CASSQGRVSGNTIYF.

The chain employs TRBV12-3 or TRBV12-4 and TRBJ1-1; checking the TCRdb D call of TRBD1 is not possible without DNA. This CDR3 region has 14 residues. The CDR3 reads CASRYGQLNTEAFF.

V gene TRBV12-3 or TRBV12-4 combines with J gene TRBJ1-2; checking the TCRdb D call of TRBD1 is not possible without DNA. This CDR3 has 13 amino acids. CDR3 protein: CASRPTGVHGYTF.

CDR3 sequence: CASSSDREKDTF. The chain recombines TRBV5-5 with TRBJ1-2; the D call from TCRdb, TRBD1, cannot be confirmed without DNA. The CDR3 extends over 12 amino acids. In germline, CDR1 is SGHKS, CDR2 YYEKEE (reference sequence).

This chain's CDR3 is CSAREDRGKRYNEQFF. This chain connects TRBV20-1 to TRBJ2-1; TCRdb picks TRBD1, but there is no DNA to check that call. Germline assignment: CDR1 DFQATT and CDR2 SNEGSKA (reference sequence). CDR3 length equals 16 residues.

The gene calls are TRBV12-3 or TRBV12-4 and TRBJ2-7; absent DNA, TCRdb's TRBD1 call cannot be checked. CDR3 size: 14 residues. This chain's CDR3 is CASSSPTDFHEQYF.

V gene TRBV4-3 combines with J gene TRBJ2-4; the TCRdb D gene call, TRBD1, has no DNA to confirm it. CDR3 size: 15 residues. Germline V gene data show CDR1 as LGHNA and CDR2 as YSLEER. The CDR3 loop is CASSQDGTAGNIQYF.

The V gene is TRBV14, the J gene TRBJ2-2. Per the germline V gene, CDR1 is SGHDN and CDR2 is FVKESK. There are 13 residues in the CDR3. CDR3: CASSQVVSGELFF.

The rearrangement joins TRBV18 to TRBJ1-3. The CDR3 is 15 amino acids. Germline V lookup: CDR1 KGHSH, CDR2 LQKENI. This CDR3 reads CASSPASATGNTIYF. The whole variable domain, filled in from reference TRBV18 and TRBJ1-3, reads NAGVMQNPRHLVRRRGQEARLRCSPMKGHSHVYWYRQLPEEGLKFMVYLQKENIIDESGMPKERFSAEFPKEGPSILRIQQVVRGDSAAYFCASSPASATGNTIYFGEGSWLTVV.

The V call is TRBV4-1, the J call TRBJ2-1; TCRdb reports TRBD1, a call that lacks DNA to check it against. The CDR3 extends over 16 amino acids. Germline V gene sequence: CDR1 MGHRA, CDR2 YSYEKL. CDR3 protein: CASSQDWARQVNEQFF.